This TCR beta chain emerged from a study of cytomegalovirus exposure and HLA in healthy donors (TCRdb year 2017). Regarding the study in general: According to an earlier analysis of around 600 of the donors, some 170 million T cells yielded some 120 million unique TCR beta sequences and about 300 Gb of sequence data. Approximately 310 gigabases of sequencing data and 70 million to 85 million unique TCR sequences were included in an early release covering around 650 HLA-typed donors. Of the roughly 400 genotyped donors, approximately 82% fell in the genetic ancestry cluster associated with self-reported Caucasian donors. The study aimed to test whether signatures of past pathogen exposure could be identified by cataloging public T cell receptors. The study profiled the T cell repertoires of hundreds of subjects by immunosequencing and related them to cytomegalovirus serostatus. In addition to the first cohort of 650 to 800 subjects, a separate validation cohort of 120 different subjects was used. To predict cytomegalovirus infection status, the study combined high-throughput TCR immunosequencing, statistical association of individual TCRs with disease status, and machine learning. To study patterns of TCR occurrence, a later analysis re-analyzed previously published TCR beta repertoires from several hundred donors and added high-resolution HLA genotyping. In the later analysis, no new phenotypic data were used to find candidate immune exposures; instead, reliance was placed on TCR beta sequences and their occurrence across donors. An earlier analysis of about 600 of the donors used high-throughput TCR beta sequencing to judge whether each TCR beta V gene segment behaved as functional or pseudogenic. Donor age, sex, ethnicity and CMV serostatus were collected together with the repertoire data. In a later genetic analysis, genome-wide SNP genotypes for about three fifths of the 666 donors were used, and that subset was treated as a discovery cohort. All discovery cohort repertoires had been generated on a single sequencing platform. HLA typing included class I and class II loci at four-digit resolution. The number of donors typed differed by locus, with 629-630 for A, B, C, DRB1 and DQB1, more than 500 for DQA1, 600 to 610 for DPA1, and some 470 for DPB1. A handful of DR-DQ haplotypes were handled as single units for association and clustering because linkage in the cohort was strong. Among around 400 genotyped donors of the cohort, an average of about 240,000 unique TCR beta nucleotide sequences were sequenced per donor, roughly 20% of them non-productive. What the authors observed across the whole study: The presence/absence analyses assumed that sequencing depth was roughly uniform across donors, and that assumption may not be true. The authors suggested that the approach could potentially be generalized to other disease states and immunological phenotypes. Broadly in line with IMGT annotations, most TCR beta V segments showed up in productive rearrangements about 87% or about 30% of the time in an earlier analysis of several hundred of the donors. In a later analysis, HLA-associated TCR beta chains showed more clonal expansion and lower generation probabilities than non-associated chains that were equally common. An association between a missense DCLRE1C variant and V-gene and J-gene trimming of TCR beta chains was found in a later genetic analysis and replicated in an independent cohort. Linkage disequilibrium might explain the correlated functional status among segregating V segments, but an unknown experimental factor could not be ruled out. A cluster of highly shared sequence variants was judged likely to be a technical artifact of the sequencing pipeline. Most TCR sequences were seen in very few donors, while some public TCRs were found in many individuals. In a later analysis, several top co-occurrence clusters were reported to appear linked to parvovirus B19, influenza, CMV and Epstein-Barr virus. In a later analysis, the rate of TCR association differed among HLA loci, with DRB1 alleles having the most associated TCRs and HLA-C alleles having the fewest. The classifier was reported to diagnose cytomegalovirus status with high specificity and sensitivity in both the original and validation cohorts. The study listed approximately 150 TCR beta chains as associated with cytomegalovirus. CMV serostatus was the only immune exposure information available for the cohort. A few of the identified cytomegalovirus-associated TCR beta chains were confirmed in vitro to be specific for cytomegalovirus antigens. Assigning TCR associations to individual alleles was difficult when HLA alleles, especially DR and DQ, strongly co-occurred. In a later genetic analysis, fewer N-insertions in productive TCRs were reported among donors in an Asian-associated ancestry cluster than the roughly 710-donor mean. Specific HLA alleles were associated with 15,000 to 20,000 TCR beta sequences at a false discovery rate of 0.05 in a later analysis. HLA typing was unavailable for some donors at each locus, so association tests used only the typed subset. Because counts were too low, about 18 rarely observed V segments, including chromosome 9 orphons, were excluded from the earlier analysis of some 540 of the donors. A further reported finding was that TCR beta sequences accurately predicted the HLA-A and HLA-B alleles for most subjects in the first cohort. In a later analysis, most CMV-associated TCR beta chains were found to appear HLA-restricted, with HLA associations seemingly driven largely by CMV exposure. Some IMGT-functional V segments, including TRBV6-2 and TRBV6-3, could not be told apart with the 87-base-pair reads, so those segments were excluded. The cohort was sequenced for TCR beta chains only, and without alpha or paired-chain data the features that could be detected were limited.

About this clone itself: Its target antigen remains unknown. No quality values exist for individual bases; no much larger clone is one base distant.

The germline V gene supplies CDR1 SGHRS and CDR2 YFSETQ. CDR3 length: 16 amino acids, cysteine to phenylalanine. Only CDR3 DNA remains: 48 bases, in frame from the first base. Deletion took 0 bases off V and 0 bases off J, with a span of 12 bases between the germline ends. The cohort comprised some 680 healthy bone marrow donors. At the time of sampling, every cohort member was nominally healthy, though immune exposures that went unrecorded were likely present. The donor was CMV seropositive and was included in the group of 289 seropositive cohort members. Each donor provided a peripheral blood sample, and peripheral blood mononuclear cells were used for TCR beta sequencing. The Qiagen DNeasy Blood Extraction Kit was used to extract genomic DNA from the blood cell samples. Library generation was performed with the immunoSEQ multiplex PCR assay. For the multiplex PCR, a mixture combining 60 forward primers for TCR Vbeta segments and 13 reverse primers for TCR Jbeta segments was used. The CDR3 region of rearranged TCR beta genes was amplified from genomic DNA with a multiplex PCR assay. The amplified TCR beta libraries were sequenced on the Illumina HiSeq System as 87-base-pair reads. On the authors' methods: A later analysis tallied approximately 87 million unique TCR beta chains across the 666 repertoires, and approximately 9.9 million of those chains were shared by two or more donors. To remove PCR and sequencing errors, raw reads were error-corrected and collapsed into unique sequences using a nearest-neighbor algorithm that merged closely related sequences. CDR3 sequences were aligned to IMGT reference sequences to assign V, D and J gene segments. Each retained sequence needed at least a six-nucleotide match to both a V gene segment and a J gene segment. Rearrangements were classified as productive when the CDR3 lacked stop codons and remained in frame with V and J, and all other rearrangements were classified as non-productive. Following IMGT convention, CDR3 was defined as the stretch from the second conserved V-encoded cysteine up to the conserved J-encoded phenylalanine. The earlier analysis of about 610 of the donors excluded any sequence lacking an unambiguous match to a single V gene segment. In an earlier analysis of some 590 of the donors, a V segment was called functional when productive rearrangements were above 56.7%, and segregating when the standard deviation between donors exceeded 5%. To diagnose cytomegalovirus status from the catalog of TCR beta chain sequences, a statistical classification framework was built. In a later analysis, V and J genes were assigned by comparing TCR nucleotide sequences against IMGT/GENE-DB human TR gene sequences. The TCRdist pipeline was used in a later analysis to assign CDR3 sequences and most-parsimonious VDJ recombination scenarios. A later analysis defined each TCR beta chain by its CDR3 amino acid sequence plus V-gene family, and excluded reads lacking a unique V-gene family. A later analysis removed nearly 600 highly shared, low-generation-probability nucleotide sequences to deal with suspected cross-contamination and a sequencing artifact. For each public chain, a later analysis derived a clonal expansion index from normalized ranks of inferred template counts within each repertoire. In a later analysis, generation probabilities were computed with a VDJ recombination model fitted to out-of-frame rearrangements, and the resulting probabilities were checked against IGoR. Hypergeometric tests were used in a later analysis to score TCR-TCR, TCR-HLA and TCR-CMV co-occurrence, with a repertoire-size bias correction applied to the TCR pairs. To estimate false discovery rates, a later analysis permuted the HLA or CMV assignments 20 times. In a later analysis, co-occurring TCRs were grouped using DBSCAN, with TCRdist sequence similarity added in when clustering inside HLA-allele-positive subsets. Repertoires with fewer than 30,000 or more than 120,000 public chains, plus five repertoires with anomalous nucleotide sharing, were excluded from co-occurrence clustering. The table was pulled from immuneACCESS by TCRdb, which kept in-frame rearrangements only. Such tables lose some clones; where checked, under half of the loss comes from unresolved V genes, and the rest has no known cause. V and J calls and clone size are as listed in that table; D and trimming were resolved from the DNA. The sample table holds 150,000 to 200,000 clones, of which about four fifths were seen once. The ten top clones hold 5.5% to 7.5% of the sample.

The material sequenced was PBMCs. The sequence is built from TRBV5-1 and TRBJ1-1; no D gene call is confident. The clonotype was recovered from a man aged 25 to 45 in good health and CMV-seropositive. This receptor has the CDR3 CASSLDTVSMNTEAFF. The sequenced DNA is TGCGCCAGCAGCTTGGATACCGTCAGTATGAACACTGAAGCTTTCTTT.